The clone carrying this T cell receptor (beta chain) was seen a handful of times. The antigen is not known. Germline CDR1 and CDR2: LGHNT and FRNRAP. The CDR3 extends over 18 amino acids. Trimming left V 3 bases short and J 0 bases short, with 18 bases between. This specimen belongs to a study of regulatory T cells in long-lasting Graves disease. Study-wide context: Recently diagnosed Graves' patients had received antithyroid drugs for under 3 months.

Regarding the study as a whole: With persistent disease, TRBV28, TRBJ1-2 and TRBJ2-5 were the favored segments. New patients shared about a thousand public clonotypes, fewer than the approximately 3,000 shared by persistent patients. The researchers studied only peripheral blood, not thyroid tissue.

Libraries of TCR beta came from iRepertoire HTBI primers plus Arm-PCR of CDR3 regions. TCRdb itself ran the multiplex PCR reads through MiXCR, one entry per CDR3 protein. Found here are hundreds of thousands of distinct CDR3 sequences, around 15% of them singletons; the top ten hold 22%. Time point here: newly diagnosed GD, antithyroid drugs for less than 3 months. PBMC RNA was the source of the TCR library. The sample was peripheral blood mononuclear cells (PBMCs), taken at new diagnosis, from a patient treated with antithyroid drugs. The rearrangement links TRBV12-5 to TRBJ2-1; no reliable D call. This receptor was identified in a female donor with Graves disease. In DNA, the CDR3 is TGTGCTAGTGGTTTCGAGGATCTAAAATACTACTCCTACAATGAGCAGTTCTTC. It yields the protein CASGFEDLKYYSYNEQFF.